This passage covers 14 T cell receptor beta chains from one sample sequenced in a study of T cell repertoires in cytomegalovirus infection. In TCRdb, the reads were re-called with MiXCR into one record per CDR3 protein. The sample gives roughly 230,000 distinct CDR3 sequences, approximately 13% of which show up once; roughly 1.7% is in the top ten. Material: PBMCs. The receptor source for this set is a human donor in good health (CMV status not recorded). Some clones in this sample may be carry-over from other donors' samples.

This clonotype has more than one count but fewer than ten. V usage is TRBV12-3 or TRBV12-4 and J usage is TRBJ2-1; TRBD2 matches 8 bases. The V and J ends lost 7 bases and 7 bases, in that order; junction bases with no gene match: 12. The CDR3 is 15 amino acids. Written as DNA, the CDR3 is TGTGCCAGCACCCCCCTAAGGACTAGCCCTAATGAGCAGTTCTTC. It is translated as CASTPLRTSPNEQFF.

In this sample, this clonotype turned up many times. The chain has TRBV7-2 and TRBJ1-1; D gene uncertain. Per germline, CDR1 SGHTA and CDR2 FQGNSA. The CDR3 has 14 amino acids. V was pared by 1 base and J by 0 bases, with 6 bases between. The CDR3 DNA is TGTGCCAGCAGCTTAGTACCGCTGAACACTGAAGCTTTCTTT. Encoded protein: CASSLVPLNTEAFF.

V and J are TRBV7-6 and TRBJ2-7; weak D call: TRBD2 (5 bases). The germline CDR1 and CDR2 sequences are SGHVS and FNYEAQ. Trimming left V 3 bases short and J 4 bases short, with 10 bases between. CDR3 size: 13 residues. This chain's CDR3 is CASSFGEIYEQYF. Here the CDR3 DNA reads TGTGCCAGCAGCTTCGGGGAGATTTACGAGCAGTACTTC.

This clonotype was seen a handful of times. This chain links TRBV6-2 or TRBV6-3 with TRBJ1-1; D ambiguous. The length of the CDR3 is 15 residues. From germline, CDR1 is MNHEY and CDR2 SVGEGT. V was shortened by 0 bases and J by 1 base, with 9 bases between the two germline ends. CDR3 protein: CASSYSRGSNTEAFF. The CDR3 bases are TGTGCCAGCAGTTACTCTCGGGGATCGAACACTGAAGCTTTCTTT.

This clonotype was counted a few times. This chain uses TRBV12-3 or TRBV12-4 with TRBJ2-3; no firm D call. V lost 3 bases, J lost 2 bases, and 15 bases lay in between. The CDR3 sequence is 16 residues long. CDR3 DNA sequence: TGTGCCAGCAGTTTTTGGGCCAAGAGTCCCACAGATACGCAGTATTTT. Translating it yields CASSFWAKSPTDTQYF.

This clonotype appeared many times. The chain carries TRBV29-1 and TRBJ2-7; the match to TRBD2 covers 13 bases. This CDR3 has 15 amino acids. V trimming: 6 bases; J trimming: 1 base; junction bases outside the gene matches: 6. Germline loops: CDR1 SQVTM, CDR2 ANQGSEA. In DNA, the CDR3 is TGCAGCGTGTCCGGGACTAGCGGGAATTCCTACGAGCAGTACTTC. Translated: CSVSGTSGNSYEQYF.

Only a few counts were recorded for this clonotype. A read error may be the cause here, since a much bigger clone is one base away. This sequence joins TRBV5-6 and TRBJ1-2, with D hard to call. Between the trimmed V and J ends, which lost 2 bases and 6 bases, there was a span of 5 bases. Per the germline V gene, CDR1 is SGHDT and CDR2 is YYEEEE. CDR3 length: 11 residues. This CDR3 is CASSLRDGYTF. CDR3 in DNA: TGTGCCAGCAGCTTACGGGATGGCTACACCTTC.

This clonotype was seen ten or more times. This rearrangement joins TRBV7-8 to TRBJ2-7; D is perhaps TRBD1 (6 bases). V dropped 1 base and J dropped 1 base, with 11 bases sitting between them. CDR1 is SGHVS and CDR2 is FQNEAQ in the germline V gene. The CDR3 extends over 15 amino acids. CDR3 protein: CASSLDPDRSYEQYF. CDR3 coding DNA: TGTGCCAGCAGCTTAGACCCGGACAGATCCTACGAGCAGTACTTC.

This clonotype was counted many times. The chain couples TRBV28 to TRBJ1-2, with D uncertain. CDR3 length: 12 residues. Trimming took 7 bases from V and 7 from J, leaving 13 bases between them. The germline V gene encodes CDR1 MDHEN and CDR2 SYDVKM. The CDR3 DNA reads as TGTGCCAGCACCGATGTGGCCCGTGGCTACACCTTC. Translation: CASTDVARGYTF.

This clonotype was seen at least ten times. The chain employs TRBV7-2 and TRBJ2-5; 8 positions agree with TRBD2. V trimming: 1 base; J trimming: 2 bases; junction bases outside the gene matches: 3. The CDR3 totals 15 residues. CDR1 and CDR2 (germline): SGHTA, FQGNSA. The CDR3 nucleotides read TGTGCCAGCAGCTTAGGTAGCGGGATACAAGAGACCCAGTACTTC. This encodes CASSLGSGIQETQYF.

At least ten counts were recorded for this clonotype. V and J are TRBV7-6 and TRBJ2-7; perhaps D is TRBD1 or TRBD2 (5 bases each). V was clipped by 1 base and J by 3 bases, with 13 bases between them. Germline CDR1 is SGHVS and CDR2 is FNYEAQ. This CDR3 is built from 15 residues. CDR3 coding DNA: TGTGCCAGCAGCTTAGGAGGGGACGGACTCTACGAGCAGTACTTC. The encoded protein is CASSLGGDGLYEQYF.

This clonotype was recorded many times. The chain uses TRBV7-2 and TRBJ2-7, with D possibly matching TRBD1 (5 bases). CDR3 size: 13 residues. CDR1 and CDR2 from the germline V gene are SGHTA and FQGNSA. Trimming shortened V by 4 bases and J by 4 bases, and 11 bases separated the two germline ends. CDR3 in DNA: TGTGCCAGCAGCTCCAGGGTAGTGTACGAGCAGTACTTC. Its protein product is CASSSRVVYEQYF. The full variable domain, in which reference TRBV7-2 and TRBJ2-7 provide the parts outside the CDR3, is GAGVSQSPSNKVTEKGKDVELRCDPISGHTALYWYRQSLGQGLEFLIYFQGNSAPDKSGLPSDRFSAERTGGSVSTLTIQRTQQEDSAVYLCASSSRVVYEQYFGPGTRLTVT.

In this sample, this clonotype turned up many times. The CDR3, as DNA: TGTGCCAGCAGCGCCGGACTAGCGACCTACGAGCAGTACTTC. Translated: CASSAGLATYEQYF. This chain links TRBV7-9 with TRBJ2-7, with 9 bases lining up with TRBD2. V gave up 5 bases and J gave up 2 bases; unmatched junction bases: 4. This CDR3 is built from 14 residues. Germline values: CDR1 SEHNR, CDR2 FQNEAQ (reference sequence).

This clonotype was recorded at least ten times. This rearrangement joins TRBV7-2 to TRBJ2-7; the D is unclear. V dropped 4 bases and J dropped 1 base, with 8 bases sitting between them. Germline CDR1 is SGHTA and CDR2 is FQGNSA. The CDR3 extends over 13 amino acids. The CDR3 is CASSSSNSYEQYF. For the CDR3, the DNA is TGTGCCAGCAGCTCCAGTAATTCCTACGAGCAGTACTTC. The variable domain in full, completed from reference TRBV7-2 and TRBJ2-7, reads GAGVSQSPSNKVTEKGKDVELRCDPISGHTALYWYRQSLGQGLEFLIYFQGNSAPDKSGLPSDRFSAERTGGSVSTLTIQRTQQEDSAVYLCASSSSNSYEQYFGPGTRLTVT.